This record concerns one T cell receptor beta chain sequence. Its target is unknown. The protocol attached unique molecular identifiers to individual cDNA molecules. TCRdb redid the calling of the 5' RACE reads with MiXCR, one entry per CDR3 protein. The table lists over 45,000 distinct CDR3 sequences, around 6.6% of them singletons, with 5.5% to 7.5% in the top ten. This entry belongs to a study of early T cells in non-severe SARS-CoV-2 infection. Looking at the study overall: The input, bulk RNA from unsorted whole blood, was sequenced, and chains were unpaired.

Study conclusions and caveats: Matching against VDJdb likely underestimated virus-specific expansions, favoring anti-spike CD8.

The CDR3 loop spans 16 amino acids. Per germline, CDR1 SEHNR and CDR2 FQNEAQ (reference sequence). Unmatched junction bases numbered 6, after V lost 0 bases and J lost 6 bases. The sample was whole blood, taken at baseline. The receptor was isolated from an adult who was a healthcare worker with PCR-confirmed SARS-CoV-2 infection or an uninfected control (not recorded which). V usage is TRBV7-9 and J usage is TRBJ2-3, with 10 positions matching TRBD2. The CDR3 here is CASSLAPSGGADTQYF. The CDR3 DNA reads as TGTGCCAGCAGCTTAGCACCCAGCGGGGGGGCGGATACGCAGTATTTT.